This passage covers 22 T cell receptor beta chains from one sample sequenced in a study of cytomegalovirus exposure and HLA in healthy donors. The table came from immunoSEQ multiplex PCR; TCRdb's copy has only in-frame clones and leaves some out. The top ten hold roughly 9.4% of the sample, which has over 110,000 clones, around 86% seen once. Material for sequencing was PBMCs. Receptors were obtained from a man between 18 and 29 years old in good health and CMV-seropositive.

DNA of the CDR3: TGTGCCAGCATCCACAGGGTTCCCGGGGAGCTGTTTTTT. As protein: CASIHRVPGELFF. The genes are TRBV6-5 and TRBJ2-2, with D tentatively TRBD1 (6 bases). V lost 7 bases and J lost 6, with 12 bases in between. CDR3 length: 13 residues. In germline, CDR1 is MNHEY, CDR2 SVGAGI.

This clone was seen a few times. This chain connects TRBV19 to TRBJ1-5; no clear D. Trimming took 2 bases from V and 0 from J, leaving 5 bases between them. This CDR3 is 14 amino acids long. Germline CDR1 LNHDA, CDR2 SQIVND (reference sequence). The CDR3 region has the DNA TGTGCCAGTAGTATAACTGCTAGCAATCAGCCCCAGCATTTT. Protein sequence: CASSITASNQPQHF.

The gene calls are TRBV7-9 and TRBJ1-3; D gene uncertain. The CDR3 totals 15 residues. V lost 3 bases, J lost 0 bases, and 9 bases lay in between. Germline V gene data show CDR1 as SEHNR and CDR2 as FQNEAQ (reference sequence). CDR3 sequence: CASSFSGGSGNTIYF. In DNA, the CDR3 is TGTGCCAGCAGCTTCTCTGGAGGCTCTGGAAACACCATATATTTT.

The genes are TRBV14 and TRBJ1-2; 10 bases map to TRBD1. The V segment lost 4 bases and the J segment 7 bases; nucleotides outside the gene matches: 6. From germline, CDR1 is SGHDN and CDR2 FVKESK. The CDR3 spans 14 residues. CDR3 amino acids: CASSPDRGRRGYTF. In DNA form, the CDR3 reads TGTGCCAGCAGCCCTGACAGGGGGCGTCGTGGCTACACCTTC.

The chain combines TRBV5-1 with TRBJ1-3; 7 bases are shared with TRBD1. Germline trimming cut 4 bases from V and 1 base from J; bases unmatched to any gene: 5. Germline CDR1 is SGHRS and CDR2 is YFSETQ. This CDR3 has 15 amino acids. CDR3 amino acids: CASSSGQASGNTIYF. CDR3 coding DNA: TGCGCCAGCAGCAGTGGACAGGCATCTGGAAACACCATATATTTT.

The chain has TRBV27 and TRBJ2-3; TRBD2 might be the D (6 bases). The ends were cut back, 3 bases at V and 2 bases at J, with 12 bases in the middle. From germline, CDR1 is MNHEY and CDR2 SMNVEV (reference sequence). The CDR3 has 15 residues. The CDR3 coding sequence is TGTGCCAGCAGTTTCGGAGGGTCGGTCACAGATACGCAGTATTTT. Translated: CASSFGGSVTDTQYF.

The CDR3 region has the DNA TGTGCCAGCAGCCGACAAAGGTCTAGCGGGGGAGGAGAAGATACGCAGTATTTT. This gives the protein CASSRQRSSGGGEDTQYF. The chain links TRBV4-2 to TRBJ2-3, with 10 bases that match TRBD2. Germline assignment: CDR1 LGHNA and CDR2 YNFKEQ. This CDR3 has 18 residues. Trimming took 4 bases from V and 5 from J; bases not matched to a gene: 15.

This chain connects TRBV7-9 to TRBJ1-1, with no clear D. The CDR3 covers 12 residues. V lost 5 bases, J lost 5 bases, and 9 bases lay in between. Germline loops: CDR1 SEHNR, CDR2 FQNEAQ (reference sequence). The CDR3 bases are TGTGCCAGCAGCCGTACGAGGACTGAAGCTTTCTTT. It specifies CASSRTRTEAFF.

Only one count was recorded for this clone. The V call is TRBV11-3, the J call TRBJ2-1; TRBD2 matches at 9 bases. This CDR3 comprises 16 residues. V lost 4 bases and J lost 4; bases outside the gene matches: 8. Per germline, CDR1 SGHNT and CDR2 YENEEA. The CDR3 loop reads CASSSPGLAEYNEQFF. DNA of the CDR3: TGTGCCAGCAGCTCCCCGGGACTAGCAGAATACAATGAGCAGTTCTTC. The full variable domain, its missing parts supplied by reference TRBV11-3 and TRBJ2-1, is EAGVVQSPRYKIIEKKQPVAFWCNPISGHNTLYWYLQNLGQGPELLIRYENEEAVDDSQLPKDRFSAERLKGVDSTLKIQPAELGDSAVYLCASSSPGLAEYNEQFFGPGTRLTVL.

The gene calls are TRBV5-6 and TRBJ2-7; D might be TRBD1 (6 bases). V gave up 4 bases and J gave up 3 bases, with 14 bases separating them. The germline gives CDR1 SGHDT, CDR2 YYEEEE. This CDR3 is 14 amino acids long. The CDR3 DNA sequence: TGTGCCAGCAGCCCAACCGGGACACTCTACGAGCAGTACTTC. Amino acids: CASSPTGTLYEQYF.

This rearrangement joins TRBV7-9 to TRBJ1-1; D unresolved. CDR3 length: 15 residues. The V end was cut by 0 bases, the J end by 1 base, with 9 bases between. Germline V gene sequence: CDR1 SEHNR, CDR2 FQNEAQ (reference sequence). The CDR3, as DNA: TGTGCCAGCAGCTTAGCGCGGGCAGGGAACACTGAAGCTTTCTTT. This sequence encodes CASSLARAGNTEAFF.

The rearrangement links TRBV6-4 to TRBJ1-2, with 11 nucleotides matching TRBD1. Germline loops: CDR1 MRHNA, CDR2 SNTAGT. The CDR3 has 18 residues. Trimming cost V 7 bases and J 5 bases; bases outside gene matches: 18. Here the CDR3 DNA reads TGTGCCAGCACCGGAGAGGGGACAGGGGGTCTCGAGGGGTATGGCTACACCTTC. Its protein is CASTGEGTGGLEGYGYTF.

The CDR3 DNA reads TGTGCCACCAGCGGCGGGGCGGGCCTAACTAATGAAAAACTGTTTTTT. Protein: CATSGGAGLTNEKLFF. The V gene is TRBV15, the J gene TRBJ1-4, with D possibly matching TRBD1 (5 bases). The V end lost 5 bases, the J end lost 1 base, and 14 bases lay between the germline ends. Germline CDR1 reads LNHNV; CDR2 reads YYDKDF (reference sequence). The CDR3 totals 16 residues.

The chain combines TRBV19 with TRBJ1-1; TRBD1 agrees at 10 bases. V dropped 0 bases and J dropped 11; count of bases not matched to a gene: 6. This CDR3 is 14 amino acids long. Germline V gene sequence: CDR1 LNHDA, CDR2 SQIVND (reference sequence). The DNA of the CDR3 is TGTGCCAGTAGTATAGAGATGGGACAGGGGCCGGCTTTCTTT. It translates to CASSIEMGQGPAFF.

The chain is built from TRBV20-1 and TRBJ1-2; D is unclear. There are 11 residues in the CDR3. Germline values: CDR1 DFQATT, CDR2 SNEGSKA (reference sequence). Trimming took off 5 bases at V and 6 bases at J, with 10 bases between the two ends. In nucleotides, the CDR3 is TGCAGTGCTTTGAGACTGGATGGCTACACCTTC. Its protein product is CSALRLDGYTF.

The genes are TRBV7-2 and TRBJ2-7; TRBD2 matches at 8 bases. After removal of 1 base from V and 4 bases from J, the junction contained 6 bases not matched to a gene. Germline V lookup: CDR1 SGHTA, CDR2 FQGNSA. This CDR3 is built from 15 residues. Here the CDR3 DNA reads TGTGCCAGCAGCTTAGGGAGCGGGAGTAATTACGAGCAGTACTTC. Translated: CASSLGSGSNYEQYF.

The rearrangement joins TRBV30 to TRBJ2-3; a weak D match, TRBD2 (7 bases). This CDR3 contains 16 residues. The V and J ends lost 5 bases and 0 bases respectively, with 18 bases between them. Germline V gives CDR1 GTSNPN, CDR2 SVGIG (reference sequence). CDR3 nucleotides: TGTGCCTGGGGTCTGGGGGGGCAGGGAAGCACAGATACGCAGTATTTT. Amino acid sequence: CAWGLGGQGSTDTQYF.

The genes are TRBV6-5 and TRBJ2-4; possibly TRBD2 for D (5 bases). The CDR3 spans 15 residues. Germline lookup yields CDR1 MNHEY and CDR2 SVGAGI. Trimming cost V 2 bases and J 3 bases, with 11 bases left between them. In DNA form, the CDR3 reads TGTGCCAGCAGTTACCGAGGGATAGGCAAAAACATTCAGTACTTC. Amino acids: CASSYRGIGKNIQYF.

This chain joins TRBV10-3 and TRBJ2-7, with 7 positions matching TRBD1. This CDR3 spans 12 amino acids. CDR1 is ENHRY, CDR2 SYGVKD, per germline. V lost 5 bases, J lost 5 bases, and 3 bases stayed unmatched. The CDR3 region is CAISPTGDEQYF. The CDR3 DNA reads as TGTGCCATCAGTCCCACAGGGGACGAGCAGTACTTC.

The gene calls are TRBV5-1 and TRBJ2-1; 7 bases match TRBD1. The germline gives CDR1 SGHRS, CDR2 YFSETQ. The CDR3 consists of 17 residues. J gave up 0 bases and V 3 bases, and 9 bases lay outside the gene matches. The CDR3 sequence is CASSSFGTESSYNEQFF. CDR3 bases: TGCGCCAGCAGCTCCTTCGGGACAGAGAGCTCCTACAATGAGCAGTTCTTC.

The chain has TRBV29-1 and TRBJ2-7, with D possibly TRBD1 on 6 matching bases. The germline CDR1 and CDR2 sequences are SQVTM and ANQGSEA. The CDR3 has 11 amino acids. The germline V and J ends were trimmed by 6 bases and 4 bases, with 10 bases remaining between them. The CDR3 DNA sequence: TGCAGCGTAGGAACAGGGTACGAGCAGTACTTC. It codes for CSVGTGYEQYF.

This CDR3 reads CASSYGQGAHQPQHF. In DNA form, the CDR3 reads TGTGCCAGCAGTTACGGACAGGGGGCGCATCAGCCCCAGCATTTT. This chain joins TRBV6-5 and TRBJ1-5, with 11 bases that match TRBD1. With V trimmed by 2 bases and J by 5 bases, 2 bases remained unmatched. The CDR3 contains 15 residues. Looked up from germline, CDR1 is MNHEY and CDR2 is SVGAGI.